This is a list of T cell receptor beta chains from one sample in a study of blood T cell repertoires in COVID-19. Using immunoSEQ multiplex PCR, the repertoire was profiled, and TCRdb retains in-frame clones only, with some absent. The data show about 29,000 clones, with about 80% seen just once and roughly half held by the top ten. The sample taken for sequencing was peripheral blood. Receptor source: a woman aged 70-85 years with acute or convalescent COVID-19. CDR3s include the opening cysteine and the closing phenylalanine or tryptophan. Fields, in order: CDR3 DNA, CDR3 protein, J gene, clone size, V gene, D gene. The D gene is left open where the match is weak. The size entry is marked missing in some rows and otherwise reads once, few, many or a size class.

CDR3 DNA: TGCGCCAGCAGCCCACAGGGCTACTCTGGGGCCAACGTCCTGACTTTC
CDR3 protein: CASSPQGYSGANVLTF
J gene: TRBJ2-6
clone size: NA
V gene: TRBV4-1
D gene: NA

CDR3 DNA: TGTGCCACCAGTGTCAAGGCAGGGGGGAATGAGCAGTTCTTC
CDR3 protein: CATSVKAGGNEQFF
J gene: TRBJ2-1
clone size: few
V gene: TRBV24-1
D gene: NA

CDR3 DNA: TGTGCCAGCAGTCGAACAGGGGTATCGGATGAAAAACTGTTTTTT
CDR3 protein: CASSRTGVSDEKLFF
J gene: TRBJ1-4
clone size: once
V gene: TRBV6-5
D gene: TRBD1

CDR3 DNA: TGTGCCAGCAGTGAATTGGGGACTAGGGGGGAGACCCAGTACTTC
CDR3 protein: CASSELGTRGETQYF
J gene: TRBJ2-5
clone size: NA
V gene: TRBV6-1
D gene: TRBD2

CDR3 DNA: TGTGCCAGCACCCCTGGGAAGGGGACTCCTAGCACAGATACGCAGTATTTT
CDR3 protein: CASTPGKGTPSTDTQYF
J gene: TRBJ2-3
clone size: NA
V gene: TRBV5-4
D gene: NA

CDR3 DNA: TGTGCCAGCAGCGCGTCCGCGGGTCCCGGCTATGGCTACACCTTC
CDR3 protein: CASSASAGPGYGYTF
J gene: TRBJ1-2
clone size: NA
V gene: TRBV9
D gene: NA

CDR3 DNA: TGTGCCAGCAGTTCCAAAAGGCCCGTGATGAGCGGGGTCGCTGAAGCTTTCTTT
CDR3 protein: CASSSKRPVMSGVAEAFF
J gene: TRBJ1-1
clone size: once
V gene: TRBV6-2/TRBV6-3
D gene: NA

CDR3 DNA: TGTGCCAGCAGCCGACTCCTGATGTTGGCGGATTATAGCAATCAGCCCCAGCATTTT
CDR3 protein: CASSRLLMLADYSNQPQHF
J gene: TRBJ1-5
clone size: NA
V gene: TRBV7-4
D gene: NA

CDR3 DNA: TGTGCCAGCAGCTTGGCGCAGGGCAAGGAGACCCAGTACTTC
CDR3 protein: CASSLAQGKETQYF
J gene: TRBJ2-5
clone size: NA
V gene: TRBV5-6
D gene: NA

CDR3 DNA: TGTGCCAGCAGCCCACCTAGCCGGAACCACAATGAGCAGTTCTTC
CDR3 protein: CASSPPSRNHNEQFF
J gene: TRBJ2-1
clone size: NA
V gene: TRBV28
D gene: NA

CDR3 DNA: TGTGCCAGCAGTTTTCGTCGAAGCAACGAGCAGTACTTC
CDR3 protein: CASSFRRSNEQYF
J gene: TRBJ2-7
clone size: NA
V gene: TRBV28
D gene: NA

CDR3 DNA: TGTGCCAGCAGAGGGGGCTACGAGCAGTACTTC
CDR3 protein: CASRGGYEQYF
J gene: TRBJ2-7
clone size: NA
V gene: TRBV12-3/TRBV12-4
D gene: NA

CDR3 DNA: TGTGCCAGCTCACCATACGCTCCGGGACAGGTCTACGGAAGCCTCGGGGAGCTGTTTTTT
CDR3 protein: CASSPYAPGQVYGSLGELFF
J gene: TRBJ2-2
clone size: NA
V gene: TRBV18
D gene: TRBD1

CDR3 DNA: TGTGCCAGCTCACCGAAGGATGGGCTAAGTAATGGCTACACCTTC
CDR3 protein: CASSPKDGLSNGYTF
J gene: TRBJ1-2
clone size: NA
V gene: TRBV18
D gene: NA

CDR3 DNA: TGTGCCAGCAGTTACGGGAGCGCCTACAATGAGCAGTTCTTC
CDR3 protein: CASSYGSAYNEQFF
J gene: TRBJ2-1
clone size: NA
V gene: TRBV6-2/TRBV6-3
D gene: NA

CDR3 DNA: TGTGCCAGCAGCGACCGACTAGCTGGCGGGAATGAGCAGTTCTTC
CDR3 protein: CASSDRLAGGNEQFF
J gene: TRBJ2-1
clone size: NA
V gene: TRBV7-3
D gene: TRBD2

CDR3 DNA: TGTGCCAGCAGCCAAGACTGGGAGGTCTTGGCCCCCATGAACACTGAAGCTTTCTTT
CDR3 protein: CASSQDWEVLAPMNTEAFF
J gene: TRBJ1-1
clone size: NA
V gene: TRBV4-2
D gene: NA

CDR3 DNA: TGTGCGAGCGGGGAGGGAAGAACCGGGGAGCTGTTTTTT
CDR3 protein: CASGEGRTGELFF
J gene: TRBJ2-2
clone size: NA
V gene: TRBV25-1
D gene: TRBD2

CDR3 DNA: TGTGCCAGCAGCTCGCCCAGTTACGAGCAGTACTTC
CDR3 protein: CASSSPSYEQYF
J gene: TRBJ2-7
clone size: NA
V gene: TRBV7-2
D gene: NA

CDR3 DNA: TGTGCCAGCAGTCCCGTCGCCCACGGGGGTCACACTGAAGCTTTCTTT
CDR3 protein: CASSPVAHGGHTEAFF
J gene: TRBJ1-1
clone size: NA
V gene: TRBV28
D gene: NA

CDR3 DNA: TGTGCCAGCAACAAATCAGGGGTCCAGCCCCAGCATTTT
CDR3 protein: CASNKSGVQPQHF
J gene: TRBJ1-5
clone size: few
V gene: TRBV27
D gene: NA

CDR3 DNA: TGTGCCAGCAGTTCCCAGGGTAGTTCACCCCTCCACTTT
CDR3 protein: CASSSQGSSPLHF
J gene: TRBJ1-6
clone size: NA
V gene: TRBV27
D gene: NA

CDR3 DNA: TGTGCCAGCAGTTTTATGCGGGGGGGACCGGGAGATACGCAGTATTTT
CDR3 protein: CASSFMRGGPGDTQYF
J gene: TRBJ2-3
clone size: NA
V gene: TRBV6-6
D gene: TRBD2

CDR3 DNA: TGTGCCAGCAGCGACAGAGGCACCGGGGAGCTGTTTTTT
CDR3 protein: CASSDRGTGELFF
J gene: TRBJ2-2
clone size: NA
V gene: TRBV12-3/TRBV12-4
D gene: NA

CDR3 DNA: TGCGCCAGCAGCCAAGATGTACAGTCTGGGGCCAACGTCCTGACTTTC
CDR3 protein: CASSQDVQSGANVLTF
J gene: TRBJ2-6
clone size: NA
V gene: TRBV4-3
D gene: NA

CDR3 DNA: TGTGCCAGCAGCTTAGGGGCAGAAAACACCGGGGAGCTGTTTTTT
CDR3 protein: CASSLGAENTGELFF
J gene: TRBJ2-2
clone size: NA
V gene: TRBV11-3
D gene: NA

CDR3 DNA: TGTGCCAGCAGCCGAACAGGGTACAATCAGCCCCAGCATTTT
CDR3 protein: CASSRTGYNQPQHF
J gene: TRBJ1-5
clone size: NA
V gene: TRBV14
D gene: NA

CDR3 DNA: TGTGCCAGCAGTGCAACTAGCGGGAGGGACTGGGAGACCCAGTACTTC
CDR3 protein: CASSATSGRDWETQYF
J gene: TRBJ2-5
clone size: NA
V gene: TRBV27
D gene: TRBD2

CDR3 DNA: TGTGCCAGCAGTCAACTAACCGGGACAGTGAATCAGCCCCAGCATTTT
CDR3 protein: CASSQLTGTVNQPQHF
J gene: TRBJ1-5
clone size: NA
V gene: TRBV28
D gene: TRBD1

CDR3 DNA: TGTGCCAGCTCACCTCAACACCTCAGCTCTGGAAACACCATATATTTT
CDR3 protein: CASSPQHLSSGNTIYF
J gene: TRBJ1-3
clone size: NA
V gene: TRBV18
D gene: NA

CDR3 DNA: TGTGCCAGCAGCCAAGTGGGACTAGCGGGCCTCTACGAGCAGTACTTC
CDR3 protein: CASSQVGLAGLYEQYF
J gene: TRBJ2-7
clone size: NA
V gene: TRBV4-2
D gene: TRBD2

CDR3 DNA: TGTGCCAGCAGCCCGGGCCAGGGTGCCCTCCACTTT
CDR3 protein: CASSPGQGALHF
J gene: TRBJ1-6
clone size: NA
V gene: TRBV7-3
D gene: NA

CDR3 DNA: TGTGCCAGCAGCATCCACGCCGGTGGAGAGACCCAGTACTTC
CDR3 protein: CASSIHAGGETQYF
J gene: TRBJ2-5
clone size: once
V gene: TRBV21-1
D gene: NA

CDR3 DNA: TGTGCCAGCAGTCCGGTACCTTTCACAGATACGCAGTATTTT
CDR3 protein: CASSPVPFTDTQYF
J gene: TRBJ2-3
clone size: few
V gene: TRBV28
D gene: NA

CDR3 DNA: TGTGCCAGCAGTGGTCGGGACAGGGGGTTAGGGCCCGGGGAGCTGTTTTTT
CDR3 protein: CASSGRDRGLGPGELFF
J gene: TRBJ2-2
clone size: NA
V gene: TRBV2
D gene: TRBD1

CDR3 DNA: TGTGCCAGCCAAGTGGGACAGGGGAGCTATGGCTACACCTTC
CDR3 protein: CASQVGQGSYGYTF
J gene: TRBJ1-2
clone size: NA
V gene: TRBV25-1
D gene: TRBD1

CDR3 DNA: TGTGCCAGCAGTGGTTTCGAGCCCGTCACCGGGGAGCTGTTTTTT
CDR3 protein: CASSGFEPVTGELFF
J gene: TRBJ2-2
clone size: NA
V gene: TRBV25-1
D gene: NA

CDR3 DNA: TGTGCCAGCAGCTCCGACTGGGGACTAGCGGGAGAAGAGACCCAGTACTTC
CDR3 protein: CASSSDWGLAGEETQYF
J gene: TRBJ2-5
clone size: NA
V gene: TRBV5-4
D gene: TRBD2

CDR3 DNA: TGCGCCAGTTGGGACAGCACTGGAAACACCATATATTTT
CDR3 protein: CASWDSTGNTIYF
J gene: TRBJ1-3
clone size: NA
V gene: TRBV5-1
D gene: TRBD1

CDR3 DNA: TGCGCCAGCAGCCAAGTGACAGGGGAGATTTATGGCTACACCTTC
CDR3 protein: CASSQVTGEIYGYTF
J gene: TRBJ1-2
clone size: NA
V gene: TRBV4-3
D gene: TRBD1

CDR3 DNA: TGCGCCAGCAGCCTTCAGGGGGCCGGGGAGCTGTTTTTT
CDR3 protein: CASSLQGAGELFF
J gene: TRBJ2-2
clone size: NA
V gene: TRBV4-3
D gene: TRBD1

CDR3 DNA: TGTGCCAGCTCACCAAAACAGGGTAACACATACCAAGAGACCCAGTACTTC
CDR3 protein: CASSPKQGNTYQETQYF
J gene: TRBJ2-5
clone size: NA
V gene: TRBV18
D gene: NA

CDR3 DNA: TGTGCCAGCAGCGTAAATTCACGGCTAGATGCGAATGAGCAGTTCTTC
CDR3 protein: CASSVNSRLDANEQFF
J gene: TRBJ2-1
clone size: NA
V gene: TRBV9
D gene: NA

CDR3 DNA: TGTGCCAGCAGCCCGTCCGGACTAGCGGGATACAATGAGCAGTTCTTC
CDR3 protein: CASSPSGLAGYNEQFF
J gene: TRBJ2-1
clone size: NA
V gene: TRBV7-3
D gene: TRBD2

CDR3 DNA: TGTGCCAGCTCACGGGGACAGGGAGTAGGCACAGATACGCAGTATTTT
CDR3 protein: CASSRGQGVGTDTQYF
J gene: TRBJ2-3
clone size: few
V gene: TRBV18
D gene: TRBD1

CDR3 DNA: TGTGCCAGTAGTATAGGGGGCGGCAGCCAAGAGACCCAGTACTTC
CDR3 protein: CASSIGGGSQETQYF
J gene: TRBJ2-5
clone size: NA
V gene: TRBV19
D gene: NA

CDR3 DNA: TGTGCCAGTAGCGGGGGACAGGCCAGGGAGCCCCAGCATTTT
CDR3 protein: CASSGGQAREPQHF
J gene: TRBJ1-5
clone size: few
V gene: TRBV19
D gene: TRBD1

CDR3 DNA: TGTGCCAGCAGTGAAGCTACAGGGGTGAGTTCACCCCTCCACTTT
CDR3 protein: CASSEATGVSSPLHF
J gene: TRBJ1-6
clone size: NA
V gene: TRBV2
D gene: TRBD1

CDR3 DNA: TGTGCCAGCAGTTATGTGCCAGATCGTACAGATACGCAGTATTTT
CDR3 protein: CASSYVPDRTDTQYF
J gene: TRBJ2-3
clone size: NA
V gene: TRBV6-5
D gene: NA

CDR3 DNA: TGTGCCAGCAGTGAACCCGGGAATTGCTTC
CDR3 protein: CASSEPGNCF
J gene: TRBJ1-2
clone size: NA
V gene: TRBV6-1
D gene: NA

CDR3 DNA: TGTGCCACCAGCAGAGCCCAGGGGGGGCAGTACTTC
CDR3 protein: CATSRAQGGQYF
J gene: TRBJ2-7
clone size: NA
V gene: TRBV15
D gene: NA

CDR3 DNA: TGTGCCAGCAGCTTTGTTGCGGGGGGGCATGAGACCCAGTACTTC
CDR3 protein: CASSFVAGGHETQYF
J gene: TRBJ2-5
clone size: few
V gene: TRBV7-3
D gene: TRBD2

CDR3 DNA: TGCGCCAGCAGCCCTGGACTAGCGGGGAGCTCCTACAATGAGCAGTTCTTC
CDR3 protein: CASSPGLAGSSYNEQFF
J gene: TRBJ2-1
clone size: NA
V gene: TRBV4-1
D gene: TRBD2

CDR3 DNA: TGTGCCAGTACTTCAGGGGGCGTCCCCACCGGGGAGCTGTTTTTT
CDR3 protein: CASTSGGVPTGELFF
J gene: TRBJ2-2
clone size: few
V gene: TRBV19
D gene: TRBD1

CDR3 DNA: TGTGCCAGCAGTCCAGCGGAGCGGGGCAATCAGCCCCAGCATTTT
CDR3 protein: CASSPAERGNQPQHF
J gene: TRBJ1-5
clone size: NA
V gene: TRBV6-2/TRBV6-3
D gene: NA

CDR3 DNA: TGTGCCAGCAGTTACGGGACAGGGTCAACCTACGAGCAGTACTTC
CDR3 protein: CASSYGTGSTYEQYF
J gene: TRBJ2-7
clone size: NA
V gene: TRBV6-6
D gene: TRBD1

CDR3 DNA: TGTGCCAGCAGTTCCCCAGGGCGCTTCTACGAGCAGTACTTC
CDR3 protein: CASSSPGRFYEQYF
J gene: TRBJ2-7
clone size: NA
V gene: TRBV27
D gene: NA

CDR3 DNA: TGCGCCAGCAGCCGCGGACAGGGGATGAGCTCTGGAAACACCATATATTTT
CDR3 protein: CASSRGQGMSSGNTIYF
J gene: TRBJ1-3
clone size: NA
V gene: TRBV4-1
D gene: TRBD1

CDR3 DNA: TGTGCCAGCAGCCAAGCTCGGGGAAATTCACCCCTCCACTTT
CDR3 protein: CASSQARGNSPLHF
J gene: TRBJ1-6
clone size: NA
V gene: TRBV3-1/TRBV3-2
D gene: NA